These 9 T cell receptor beta chains share one sample of origin, sequenced in a study of cytotoxic CD8 clonotypes in ibrutinib-treated CLL. The repertoire was sequenced with immunoSEQ multiplex PCR; TCRdb's copy has only in-frame clones and lacks some. The profile shows some 150,000 clones, approximately 80% of them singletons. Source: PBMCs, taken after 12 months of ibrutinib treatment. Every receptor here comes from a human donor with chronic lymphocytic leukemia.

CDR3 bases: TGTGCCAGCAGCCGGAATCTAGACCCGGGACAGGGTTTCTTCTTC. This gives the protein CASSRNLDPGQGFFF. The rearrangement joins TRBV7-7 to TRBJ2-1; 9 bases fit TRBD1. CDR1 and CDR2 from the germline V gene are SSHAT and FNYEAQ (reference sequence). V was pared by 5 bases and J by 16 bases, with 18 bases of the junction left unmatched. The CDR3 is made up of 15 amino acids.

This clone was counted a single time. Here the CDR3 DNA reads TGTGCCAGCGGGAGGGGGCGGGACGCCGGGGAGCTGTTTTTT. Protein sequence: CASGRGRDAGELFF. J is TRBJ2-2 and V is TRBV27, with D perhaps TRBD1 or TRBD2 (7 bases each). CDR1 MNHEY and CDR2 SMNVEV come from the germline V gene (reference sequence). The CDR3 runs to 14 residues. Between the trimmed V and J ends, which lost 8 bases and 6 bases, there was a span of 16 bases.

The chain carries TRBV30 and TRBJ2-7; TRBD2 is a possible D gene (5 bases). This CDR3 comprises 11 residues. V dropped 2 bases and J dropped 5 bases, with 7 bases sitting between them. The germline gives CDR1 GTSNPN, CDR2 SVGIG (reference sequence). The CDR3 is CAWSSGHEQYF. The CDR3 DNA sequence: TGTGCCTGGAGTAGCGGCCACGAGCAGTACTTC. Using reference TRBV30 and TRBJ2-7 for the parts outside the CDR3, the full variable domain is SQTIHQWPATLVQPVGSPLSLECTVEGTSNPNLYWYRQAAGRGLQLLFYSVGIGQISSEVPQNLSASRPQDRQFILSSKKLLLSDSGFYLCAWSSGHEQYFGPGTRLTVT.

The V gene is TRBV5-8, the J gene TRBJ2-7; D gene uncertain. This CDR3 has 14 residues. Germline V gene sequence: CDR1 SGHTS, CDR2 YDEGEE. Trimming left V 1 base short and J 1 base short, with 9 bases between. DNA of the CDR3: TGTGCCAGCAGCTTGTTCTGGGGTTCCTACGAGCAGTACTTC. Translation gives CASSLFWGSYEQYF.

About this clone itself: This specimen includes other DNA sequences encoding the same CDR3. The genes are TRBV15 and TRBJ2-2; unclear D gene. V lost 3 bases and J 8 bases, leaving 7 bases between the germline ends. This CDR3 has 12 amino acids. Germline V gives CDR1 LNHNV, CDR2 YYDKDF (reference sequence). Here the CDR3 DNA reads TGTGCCACCAGCAGGGTCCGGGGGGAGCTGTTTTTT. Its protein product is CATSRVRGELFF.

About this clone itself: The identical CDR3 is also encoded by other nucleotide sequences in the sample. The chain couples TRBV18 to TRBJ2-7, with 7 nucleotides matching TRBD1. This CDR3 has 14 amino acids. Germline V lookup: CDR1 KGHSH, CDR2 LQKENI. J lost 2 bases, V lost 6 bases, and 7 bases had no gene match. In nucleotides, the CDR3 is TGTGCCAGCTCCCCAAGACAGGGCACCTACGAGCAGTACTTC. The encoded protein is CASSPRQGTYEQYF.

This clone was observed a handful of times. The chain joins TRBV15 to TRBJ1-2; D is unresolved. Germline CDR1 is LNHNV and CDR2 is YYDKDF (reference sequence). V dropped 0 bases and J dropped 6 bases, with 17 bases sitting between them. The CDR3 covers 16 residues. The CDR3 loop reads CATSRDDMEGLNGYTF. The CDR3 DNA sequence: TGTGCCACCAGCAGAGATGATATGGAGGGATTAAATGGCTACACCTTC.

The chain couples TRBV5-5 to TRBJ1-5, with D maybe TRBD1 (6 bases). Trimming cost V 2 bases and J 9 bases, with 18 bases left between them. Germline CDR1 is SGHKS and CDR2 is YYEKEE (reference sequence). The CDR3 runs 15 residues. CDR3 amino acids: CASSLGTGMERPQHF. In nucleotides, the CDR3 is TGTGCCAGCAGCTTAGGAACAGGGATGGAAAGGCCCCAGCATTTT.

The rearrangement joins TRBV12-5 to TRBJ2-7, with TRBD2 matching 8 bases. J was trimmed by 2 bases and V by 2 bases; bases with no gene match: 5. Germline CDR1 and CDR2: LGHNT and FRNRAP. The CDR3 has 15 residues. The CDR3: CASGLMSGSTYEQYF. CDR3 coding DNA: TGTGCTAGTGGTTTGATGAGCGGGAGTACCTACGAGCAGTACTTC.